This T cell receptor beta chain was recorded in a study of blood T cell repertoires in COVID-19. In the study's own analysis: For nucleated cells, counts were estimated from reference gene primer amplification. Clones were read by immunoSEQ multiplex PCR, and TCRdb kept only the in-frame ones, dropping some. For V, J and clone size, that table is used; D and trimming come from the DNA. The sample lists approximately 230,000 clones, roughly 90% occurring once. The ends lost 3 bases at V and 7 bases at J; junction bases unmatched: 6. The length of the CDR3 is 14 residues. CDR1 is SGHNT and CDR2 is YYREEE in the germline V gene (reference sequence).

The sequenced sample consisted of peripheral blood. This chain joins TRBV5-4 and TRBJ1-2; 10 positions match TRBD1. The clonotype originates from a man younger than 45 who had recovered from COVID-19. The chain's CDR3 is CASSSTGGRGGYTF. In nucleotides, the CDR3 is TGTGCCAGCAGCTCGACAGGGGGCCGTGGTGGCTACACCTTC.